Listed below are T cell receptor beta chains from one sample, sequenced in a study of cytomegalovirus exposure and HLA in healthy donors. Some clones are missing from TCRdb's copy, which holds only in-frame ones; the method was immunoSEQ multiplex PCR. There are around 50,000 clones in the sample; 82% occur only once, and 2.5% to 3% lies in the top ten. Sequencing used PBMCs. These TCRs come from a man aged 45-60 years in good health and CMV-seronegative. The CDR3 runs from the conserved cysteine through the conserved F or W. A D gene is named only where the DNA matches it firmly. Rows give clone size only sometimes, using once, few, many, or a class for an expanded clone.

CDR3,DNA,J,V,length,D,size
CASRDRTNTGELFF,TGTGCCAGCAGGGACAGAACGAACACCGGGGAGCTGTTTTTT,TRBJ2-2,TRBV2,14,.,.
CASSLGNRDIKTGELFF,TGTGCCAGCAGCTTGGGCAACCGGGACATAAAAACCGGGGAGCTGTTTTTT,TRBJ2-2,TRBV5-5,17,.,once
CASSPVLEAPEQYF,TGTGCCAGCTCACCAGTACTAGAGGCACCCGAGCAGTACTTC,TRBJ2-7,TRBV18,14,.,.
CASSQRDRGNQPQHF,TGTGCCAGCAGCCAACGGGACAGGGGCAATCAGCCCCAGCATTTT,TRBJ1-5,TRBV7-2,15,TRBD1,.
CASRRDIGETQYF,TGTGCCAGCAGACGAGACATAGGCGAGACCCAGTACTTC,TRBJ2-5,TRBV6-1,13,.,.
CATTRDGLTYEQYF,TGTGCCACAACACGGGACGGACTAACCTACGAGCAGTACTTC,TRBJ2-7,TRBV6-1,14,.,.
CASSIGGSGGAVRHTQYF,TGTGCCAGTAGTATAGGGGGTAGCGGGGGCGCCGTGAGGCATACGCAGTATTTT,TRBJ2-3,TRBV19,18,TRBD2,.
CASSLGAQGYTF,TGTGCCAGCAGCTTGGGCGCACAAGGTTACACCTTC,TRBJ1-2,TRBV7-8,12,.,few
CASSFRTALNTEAFF,TGTGCCAGCAGCTTCAGGACAGCGCTTAACACTGAAGCTTTCTTT,TRBJ1-1,TRBV5-4,15,.,.
CAISRDIANYGYTF,TGTGCCATCAGCCGGGACATCGCTAACTATGGCTACACCTTC,TRBJ1-2,TRBV2,14,.,.
CASSLGTGDTDTQYF,TGTGCCAGCAGCCTCGGGACAGGTGACACAGATACGCAGTATTTT,TRBJ2-3,TRBV7-3,15,TRBD1,.
CASEELVGQLNTEAFF,TGTGCCAGCGAAGAACTCGTGGGACAGTTGAACACTGAAGCTTTCTTT,TRBJ1-1,TRBV28,16,TRBD1,.
CASSEGNTEAFF,TGTGCCAGCAGCGAGGGAAACACTGAAGCTTTCTTT,TRBJ1-1,TRBV28,12,.,few
CASSPGGASYEQYF,TGTGCCAGCAGCCCGGGGGGGGCCTCCTACGAGCAGTACTTC,TRBJ2-7,TRBV7-2,14,TRBD2,.
CASSLTTGPRATLSYNSPLHF,TGCGCCAGCAGCCTCACCACAGGACCCCGGGCGACCCTCTCCTATAATTCACCCCTCCACTTT,TRBJ1-6,TRBV5-1,21,.,.
CASSEGLNTEAFF,TGTGCCAGCTCGGAGGGATTGAACACTGAAGCTTTCTTT,TRBJ1-1,TRBV18,13,.,.
CASSHTKNTEAFF,TGTGCCAGCAGTCACACCAAGAACACTGAAGCTTTCTTT,TRBJ1-1,TRBV6-1,13,.,.
CASKTPAGGHSNQPQHF,TGTGCCAGCAAGACCCCTGCAGGGGGCCACAGCAATCAGCCCCAGCATTTT,TRBJ1-5,TRBV2,17,TRBD1,.
CASRLHPRSNQPQHF,TGTGCAAGTCGTTTACACCCTCGGAGCAATCAGCCCCAGCATTTT,TRBJ1-5,TRBV12-2,15,.,.
CAISEPGTGNSYEQYF,TGTGCCATCAGTGAGCCCGGGACAGGGAACTCCTACGAGCAGTACTTC,TRBJ2-7,TRBV10-3,16,TRBD1,.
CASSLVAGGPGELFF,TGCGCCAGCAGCTTGGTCGCGGGGGGGCCCGGGGAGCTGTTTTTT,TRBJ2-2,TRBV5-1,15,TRBD2,.
CASSQAGGRGIEQYF,TGCGCCAGCAGCCAGGCCGGGGGCAGGGGGATCGAGCAGTACTTC,TRBJ2-7,TRBV4-1,15,.,.
CASSLGTGSGGTDTQYF,TGCGCCAGCAGCTTGGGGACTGGCTCGGGGGGCACAGATACGCAGTATTTT,TRBJ2-3,TRBV5-1,17,.,few
CASSEVANTEAFF,TGTGCCAGCAGTGAAGTGGCGAACACTGAAGCTTTCTTT,TRBJ1-1,TRBV6-1,13,.,.
CASSSGDRITGELFF,TGCGCCAGCAGCTCTGGGGACAGGATCACCGGGGAGCTGTTTTTT,TRBJ2-2,TRBV5-1,15,TRBD1,.
CASSEGSGSTDTQYF,TGTGCCAGCAGTGAAGGTAGCGGCTCCACAGATACGCAGTATTTT,TRBJ2-3,TRBV6-4,15,.,medium-sized
CASSGLAGNTGELFF,TGTGCCAGCAGTGGACTAGCGGGTAACACCGGGGAGCTGTTTTTT,TRBJ2-2,TRBV6-5,15,TRBD2,.
CASSLWTEETQYF,TGTGCCAGCAGCTTATGGACAGAAGAGACCCAGTACTTC,TRBJ2-5,TRBV7-7,13,.,.
CASSDRQGYYEQYF,TGCGCCAGCAGCGATCGACAGGGATACTACGAGCAGTACTTC,TRBJ2-7,TRBV5-1,14,TRBD1,.
CASSYNMGQGINEQFF,TGCGCCAGCAGTTACAACATGGGACAGGGGATCAATGAGCAGTTCTTC,TRBJ2-1,TRBV5-1,16,TRBD1,.
CASSDPSLESYEQYF,TGTGCCAGCAGTGACCCCAGCCTAGAATCCTACGAGCAGTACTTC,TRBJ2-7,TRBV6-4,15,.,.
CASSLVTSGQETQYF,TGTGCCAGCAGTCTGGTCACTAGCGGACAAGAGACCCAGTACTTC,TRBJ2-5,TRBV6-1,15,TRBD2,.
CASGLGGYSYEQYF,TGTGCCAGCGGTCTTGGCGGGTACTCCTACGAGCAGTACTTC,TRBJ2-7,TRBV28,14,.,.
CASSNRGDYTYEQYF,TGTGCCAGCAGCAATAGGGGGGACTACACCTACGAGCAGTACTTC,TRBJ2-7,TRBV9,15,.,.
CASSLGQGQIDQETQYF,TGTGCCAGCAGCTTAGGACAGGGACAAATCGACCAAGAGACCCAGTACTTC,TRBJ2-5,TRBV11-1,17,TRBD1,.
CASSVGQGGLSDEQYF,TGTGCCAGCAGCGTAGGACAGGGTGGGCTTTCAGACGAGCAGTACTTC,TRBJ2-7,TRBV9,16,TRBD1,.
CASSIPGTRTLEQYF,TGTGCCAGTAGTATACCCGGGACTAGAACCCTCGAGCAGTACTTC,TRBJ2-7,TRBV19,15,TRBD2,.
CASSPSPFSYNSPLHF,TGTGCCAGCAGCCCGTCCCCTTTCTCCTATAATTCACCCCTCCACTTT,TRBJ1-6,TRBV5-6,16,.,.
CASSVRTGTGELFF,TGTGCCAGCAGCGTACGGACAGGGACCGGGGAGCTGTTTTTT,TRBJ2-2,TRBV9,14,TRBD1,.
CASSLIPPRVGHGTQYF,TGTGCCAGCAGTTTAATCCCCCCCAGGGTGGGGCATGGTACGCAGTATTTT,TRBJ2-3,TRBV27,17,.,.
CASSLQGEMNTEAFF,TGTGCCAGCAGTTTGCAGGGCGAGATGAACACTGAAGCTTTCTTT,TRBJ1-1,TRBV28,15,.,.
CASSESNGRGLSLSTDTQYF,TGCGCCAGCAGTGAGTCGAACGGCAGGGGCTTATCTCTAAGCACAGATACGCAGTATTTT,TRBJ2-3,TRBV10-1,20,.,once
CASSLYGAWDREGNEQFF,TGTGCCAGCAGCTTGTACGGTGCCTGGGACAGGGAGGGGAATGAGCAGTTCTTC,TRBJ2-1,TRBV5-6,18,TRBD1,.
CSVNAGRGVF,TGCAGCGTAAATGCCGGGAGGGGGGTCTTC,TRBJ2-1,TRBV29-1,10,TRBD2,.
CATRRTRGSDTQYF,TGTGCCACCCGCCGGACTAGGGGCTCAGATACGCAGTATTTT,TRBJ2-3,TRBV5-6,14,TRBD2,.